This T cell receptor beta chain was profiled in a study of PD-1 blockade in classical Hodgkin lymphoma. Overall study: The study gave patients nivolumab 3 mg/kg intravenously every 2 weeks.

Germline lookup yields CDR1 MNHEY and CDR2 SMNVEV (reference sequence). The CDR3 is 15 amino acids. Between the trimmed V and J ends, which lost 5 bases and 6 bases, there was a span of 14 bases. This sample's time point: cycle 4 day 1 (C4D1), after five to seven weeks of nivolumab. Every patient experienced relapse after autologous stem cell transplantation, and brentuximab vedotin exposure varied. Negative selection with magnets was how CD8+ T cells were isolated from the thawed PBMCs. Complete response, partial response or progressive disease were the best responses. Libraries were prepared by immunoSEQ multiplex PCR; TCRdb keeps only in-frame clonotypes and omits some of them. The sample lists 6,500 to 9,500 clones; 75% to 80% were seen once.

Sample: CD8+ T cells from blood, taken before the fourth cycle of nivolumab. The clonotype comes from a human donor with classical Hodgkin lymphoma. V and J are TRBV27 and TRBJ1-6; D not certain. As DNA, the CDR3 is TGTGCCAGCAGTCTCGGACCGAACTTTAATTCACCCCTCCACTTT. As protein: CASSLGPNFNSPLHF.